Given below is one T cell receptor (beta chain) in context. This sample also contains other DNA sequences that code for the same CDR3. This sample stems from a study of shared clonotypes between healthy human individuals. The assay was immunoSEQ multiplex PCR, and TCRdb's table has in-frame clones only and misses some. This table holds about 1,500,000 clones, roughly 96% found once. Germline CDR1 and CDR2: MNHEY and SVGAGI. Trimming pared 3 bases from V and 4 bases from J, leaving 6 bases between. There are 12 residues in the CDR3. The source material was naive CD4+ T cells sorted from blood. Subset defined: CD45RA+ positively selected. V usage is TRBV6-5 and J usage is TRBJ1-1; D gene ambiguous. The clonotype was recovered from a man aged 25 to 40 in good health. In nucleotides, the CDR3 is TGTGCCAGCAGTTATGGTCTCACTGAAGCTTTCTTT. Translated: CASSYGLTEAFF.